These 6 T cell receptor beta chains originate from one sample sequenced in a study of T cell changes during pregnancy in multiple sclerosis. Sequenced by immunoSEQ multiplex PCR; TCRdb stores in-frame clones only, minus some. The sample carries 40,000 to 45,000 clones, approximately 92% recorded once. The sample was CD4+ T cells from peripheral blood mononuclear cells, taken in the first trimester of pregnancy. Receptors originate from a female donor with multiple sclerosis, enrolled in a pregnancy study.

This rearrangement joins TRBV7-9 to TRBJ2-7, with a tentative D call TRBD2 (5 bases). The CDR3 totals 14 residues. The V gene's germline CDR1 is SEHNR and CDR2 FQNEAQ (reference sequence). V lost 1 base to trimming and J lost 7 bases, with 14 bases between them. The CDR3 sequence: CASSLVGRPTEQYF. CDR3 coding DNA: TGTGCCAGCAGCTTAGTAGGGAGACCTACGGAGCAGTACTTC.

This chain uses TRBV10-2 with TRBJ2-1; 11 positions match TRBD2. V shed 8 bases, J shed 5 bases, and the junction held 17 bases outside the gene matches. Germline CDR1 and CDR2: WSHSY and SAAADI. The CDR3 has 18 residues. CDR3 residues: CASASGRLAGISHNEQFF. The CDR3 DNA sequence: TGCGCCAGCGCAAGTGGGAGACTAGCGGGAATCTCTCACAATGAGCAGTTCTTC.

V usage is TRBV19 and J usage is TRBJ1-5; TRBD1 is a possible D gene (5 bases). CDR3 length: 15 amino acids. V lost 3 bases to trimming and J lost 5 bases, with 14 bases between them. Germline V lookup: CDR1 LNHDA, CDR2 SQIVND (reference sequence). The CDR3 reads CASSMEGIRDQPQHF. The CDR3 coding sequence is TGTGCCAGTAGTATGGAGGGGATTAGGGATCAGCCCCAGCATTTT.

This chain connects TRBV11-2 to TRBJ2-1, with D perhaps TRBD2 (5 bases). Germline V gene lookup returns CDR1 SGHAT and CDR2 FQNNGV. The V end was cut by 8 bases, the J end by 2 bases, with 13 bases between. The CDR3 has 14 amino acids. The CDR3 region has the DNA TGTGCCAGCTCGGGCGGGCTAGCCTACAATGAGCAGTTCTTC. It specifies CASSGGLAYNEQFF.

The V gene is TRBV2, the J gene TRBJ2-5, with D perhaps TRBD1 (7 bases). V lost 8 bases and J lost 7, with 20 bases in between. Germline V CDR1 and CDR2: SNHLY, FYNNEI. The CDR3 contains 14 residues. CDR3: CASYDRDVRGTQYF. DNA for the CDR3: TGTGCCAGCTACGACAGGGACGTGCGGGGGACCCAGTACTTC.

The chain recombines TRBV20-1 with TRBJ2-7; D gene uncertain. V lost 3 bases to trimming and J lost 2 bases, with 5 bases between them. Looked up from germline, CDR1 is DFQATT and CDR2 is SNEGSKA (reference sequence). The CDR3 runs to 11 residues. CDR3: CSASQTYEQYF. CDR3 DNA sequence: TGCAGTGCTAGCCAGACCTACGAGCAGTACTTC.